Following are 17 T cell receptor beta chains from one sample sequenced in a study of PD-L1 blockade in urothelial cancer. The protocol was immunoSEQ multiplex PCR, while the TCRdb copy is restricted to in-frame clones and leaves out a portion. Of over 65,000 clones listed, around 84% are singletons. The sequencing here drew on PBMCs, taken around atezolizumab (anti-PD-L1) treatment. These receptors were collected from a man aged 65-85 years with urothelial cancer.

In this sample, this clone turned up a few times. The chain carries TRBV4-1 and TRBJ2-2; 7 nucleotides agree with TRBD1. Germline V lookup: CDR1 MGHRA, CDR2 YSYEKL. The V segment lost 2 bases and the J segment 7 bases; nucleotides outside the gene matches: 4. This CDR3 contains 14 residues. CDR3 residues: CASSQSQGIGELFF. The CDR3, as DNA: TGCGCCAGCAGCCAATCACAGGGGATCGGGGAGCTGTTTTTT.

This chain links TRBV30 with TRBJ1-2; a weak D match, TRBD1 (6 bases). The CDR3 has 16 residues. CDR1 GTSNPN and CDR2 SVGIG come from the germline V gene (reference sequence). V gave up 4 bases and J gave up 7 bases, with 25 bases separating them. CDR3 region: CAWTKGGGDPSGGYTF. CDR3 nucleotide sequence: TGTGCCTGGACAAAAGGTGGGGGCGACCCCAGCGGTGGCTACACCTTC.

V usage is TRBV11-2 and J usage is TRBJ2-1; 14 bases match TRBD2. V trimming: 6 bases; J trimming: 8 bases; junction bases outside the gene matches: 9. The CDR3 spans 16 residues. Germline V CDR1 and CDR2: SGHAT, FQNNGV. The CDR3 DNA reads TGTGCCAGCAGATCACGGACTAGCGGGAGGTTCGATGAGCAGTTCTTC. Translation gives CASRSRTSGRFDEQFF.

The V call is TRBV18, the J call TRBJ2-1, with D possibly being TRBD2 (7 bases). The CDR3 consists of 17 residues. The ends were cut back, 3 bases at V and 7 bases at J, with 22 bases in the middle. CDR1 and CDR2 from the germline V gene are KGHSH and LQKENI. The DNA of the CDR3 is TGTGCCAGCTCACCCTTTTTAAGAGGGGGGGCACGGAATGAGCAGTTCTTC. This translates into CASSPFLRGGARNEQFF.

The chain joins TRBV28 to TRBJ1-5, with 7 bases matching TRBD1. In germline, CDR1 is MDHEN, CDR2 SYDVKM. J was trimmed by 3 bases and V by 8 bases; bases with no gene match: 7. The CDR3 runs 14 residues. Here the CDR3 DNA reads TGTGCCAGCGCCCGGGACAGTCTCAATCAGCCCCAGCATTTT. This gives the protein CASARDSLNQPQHF. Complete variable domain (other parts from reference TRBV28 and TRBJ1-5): DVKVTQSSRYLVKRTGEKVFLECVQDMDHENMFWYRQDPGLGLRLIYFSYDVKMKEKGDIPEGYSVSREKKERFSLILESASTNQTSMYLCASARDSLNQPQHFGDGTRLSIL.

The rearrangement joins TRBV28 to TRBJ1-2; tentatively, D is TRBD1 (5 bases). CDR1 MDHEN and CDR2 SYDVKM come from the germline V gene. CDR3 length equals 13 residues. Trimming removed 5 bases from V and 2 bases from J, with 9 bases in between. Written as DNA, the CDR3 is TGTGCCAGCAGTGGGGCTGGGAACTATGGCTACACCTTC. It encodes CASSGAGNYGYTF.

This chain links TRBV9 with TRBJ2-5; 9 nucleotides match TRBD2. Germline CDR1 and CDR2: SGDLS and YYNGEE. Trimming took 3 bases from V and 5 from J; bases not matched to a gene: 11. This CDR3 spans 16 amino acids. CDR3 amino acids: CASSGAGGPVGETQYF. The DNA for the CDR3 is TGTGCCAGCAGCGGCGCGGGAGGGCCAGTTGGGGAGACCCAGTACTTC.

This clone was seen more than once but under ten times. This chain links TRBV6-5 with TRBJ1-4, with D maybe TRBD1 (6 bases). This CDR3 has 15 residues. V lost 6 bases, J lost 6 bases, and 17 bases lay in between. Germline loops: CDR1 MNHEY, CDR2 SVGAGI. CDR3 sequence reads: CASSPLGARDEKLFF. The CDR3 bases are TGTGCCAGCAGCCCTCTGGGGGCGAGGGATGAAAAACTGTTTTTT.

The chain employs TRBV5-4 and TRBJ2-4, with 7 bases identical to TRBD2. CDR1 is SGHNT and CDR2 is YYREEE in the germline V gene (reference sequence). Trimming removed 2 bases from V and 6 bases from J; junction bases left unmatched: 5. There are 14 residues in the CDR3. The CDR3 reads CASSFGGDPNIQYF. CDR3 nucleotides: TGTGCCAGCAGCTTTGGGGGGGATCCAAACATTCAGTACTTC.

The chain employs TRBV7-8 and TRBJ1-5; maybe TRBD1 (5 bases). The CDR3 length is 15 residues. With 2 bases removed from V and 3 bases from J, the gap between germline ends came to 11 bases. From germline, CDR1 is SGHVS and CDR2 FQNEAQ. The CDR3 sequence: CASSLQGDANQPQHF. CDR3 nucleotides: TGTGCCAGCAGCTTACAGGGTGACGCCAATCAGCCCCAGCATTTT. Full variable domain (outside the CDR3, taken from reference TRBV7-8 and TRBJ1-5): GAGVSQSPRYKVAKRGQDVALRCDPISGHVSLFWYQQALGQGPEFLTYFQNEAQLDKSGLPSDRFFAERPEGSVSTLKIQRTQQEDSAVYLCASSLQGDANQPQHFGDGTRLSIL.

CDR3 amino acids: CASSPGLAGDTQYF. CDR3 coding DNA: TGTGCCAGCAGCCCCGGACTAGCGGGAGATACCCAGTACTTC. This sequence joins TRBV6-1 and TRBJ2-5, with TRBD2 identical over 13 bases. The CDR3 runs to 14 residues. Germline lookup yields CDR1 MNHNS and CDR2 SASEGT. V lost 6 bases to trimming and J lost 8 bases; unmatched junction nucleotides: 6.

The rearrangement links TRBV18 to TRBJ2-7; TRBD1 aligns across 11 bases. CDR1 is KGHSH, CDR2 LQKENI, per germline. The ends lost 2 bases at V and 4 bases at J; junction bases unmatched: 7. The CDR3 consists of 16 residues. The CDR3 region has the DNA TGTGCCAGCTCACCAGTTTCCGGGACAGGGGGATACGAGCAGTACTTC. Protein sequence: CASSPVSGTGGYEQYF.

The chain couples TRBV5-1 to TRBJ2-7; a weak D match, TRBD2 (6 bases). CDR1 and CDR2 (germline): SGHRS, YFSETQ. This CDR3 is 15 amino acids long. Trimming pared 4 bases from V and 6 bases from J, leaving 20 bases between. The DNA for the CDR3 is TGCGCCAGCAGCCTTGCCGGAGGGGTACACAGCGAGCAGTACTTC. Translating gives CASSLAGGVHSEQYF.

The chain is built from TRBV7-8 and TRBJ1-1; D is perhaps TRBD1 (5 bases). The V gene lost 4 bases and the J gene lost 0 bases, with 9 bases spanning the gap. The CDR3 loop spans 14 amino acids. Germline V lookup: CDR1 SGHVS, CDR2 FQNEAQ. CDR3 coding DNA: TGTGCCAGCAGCTCGGACATAATGAACACTGAAGCTTTCTTT. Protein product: CASSSDIMNTEAFF.

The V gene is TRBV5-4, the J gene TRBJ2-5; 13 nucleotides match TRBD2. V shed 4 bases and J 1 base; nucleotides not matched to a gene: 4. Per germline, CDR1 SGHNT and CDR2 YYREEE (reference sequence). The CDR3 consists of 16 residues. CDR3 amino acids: CASSPGTSGVQETQYF. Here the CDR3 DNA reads TGTGCCAGCAGCCCCGGGACTAGCGGGGTCCAAGAGACCCAGTACTTC.

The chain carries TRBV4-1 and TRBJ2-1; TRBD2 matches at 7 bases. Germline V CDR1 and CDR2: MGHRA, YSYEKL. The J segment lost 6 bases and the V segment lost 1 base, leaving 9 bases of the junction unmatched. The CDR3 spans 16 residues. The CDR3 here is CASSQGEGWTSNEQFF. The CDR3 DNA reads TGCGCCAGCAGCCAAGGCGAGGGGTGGACTAGCAATGAGCAGTTCTTC.

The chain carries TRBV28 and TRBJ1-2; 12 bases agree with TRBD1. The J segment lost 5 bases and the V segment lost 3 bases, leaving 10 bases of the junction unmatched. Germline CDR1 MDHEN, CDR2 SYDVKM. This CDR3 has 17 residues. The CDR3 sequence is CASSLLPGTGGEYGYTF. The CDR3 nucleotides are TGTGCCAGCAGTTTGCTCCCCGGGACAGGGGGCGAGTATGGCTACACCTTC.